This TCR beta chain was sequenced during a study of T cell responses to AZD1222 COVID-19 vaccine. TCRdb's table, derived via immunoSEQ multiplex PCR, lists solely in-frame clones and lacks some. The data show roughly 70,000 clones, roughly four fifths seen once. Study-wide results and caveats: Among AZD1222 vaccinees, only five or six were seropositive at baseline. Repertoires in all cases were sampled only once the peak T cell response had passed.

Remarks on this clone: Its specificity is unknown.

Between the trimmed V and J ends, which lost 2 bases and 5 bases, there was a span of 15 bases. CDR3 length: 14 amino acids. Germline V gene data show CDR1 as GTSNPN and CDR2 as SVGIG (reference sequence). The receptor was derived from an adult in good health. Sequencing was performed on peripheral blood, taken on day 0 of AZD1222 vaccination. The chain joins TRBV30 to TRBJ1-1, with D maybe TRBD1 (5 bases). CDR3 in DNA: TGTGCCTGGAGTCCTCCCGGGGGGAAGACTGAAGCTTTCTTT. Protein product: CAWSPPGGKTEAFF.